A single sample is the source of the 21 T cell receptor beta chains below, sequenced in a study of graft-versus-host responses after intestinal transplantation. TCRdb's copy holds only in-frame clones and misses some; the assay was immunoSEQ multiplex PCR. The table has about 16,000 clones, 88% seen once. The sequencing used PBMCs, collected approximately 3.5 months after intestinal transplant. These receptors all stem from a human patient who received an intestinal transplant, so some T cells may come from the graft donor.

Only a few counts were recorded for this clone. The chain links TRBV27 to TRBJ2-3; no clear D. The CDR3 runs to 15 residues. Trimming left V 3 bases short and J 2 bases short, with 12 bases between. CDR1 is MNHEY, CDR2 SMNVEV, per germline (reference sequence). DNA for the CDR3: TGTGCCAGCAGTTTCCCCCCAGGATCCACAGATACGCAGTATTTT. It codes for CASSFPPGSTDTQYF.

The chain is built from TRBV30 and TRBJ1-1, with D possibly being TRBD1 (5 bases). This CDR3 comprises 19 residues. The germline CDR1 and CDR2 sequences are GTSNPN and SVGIG (reference sequence). V was clipped by 2 bases and J by 0 bases, with 25 bases between them. This CDR3 is CAWSSRTLGTWRMNTEAFF. As DNA, the CDR3 is TGTGCCTGGAGTTCTAGAACCCTCGGGACGTGGAGAATGAACACTGAAGCTTTCTTT.

V gene TRBV28 combines with J gene TRBJ2-2, with a tentative D call TRBD1 (6 bases). This CDR3 has 14 amino acids. V was cut by 5 bases and J by 3 bases, with 10 bases left in between. Germline V lookup: CDR1 MDHEN, CDR2 SYDVKM. Here the CDR3 DNA reads TGTGCCAGCAGTATACCAGGGGACACCGGGGAGCTGTTTTTT. Residues: CASSIPGDTGELFF.

This clone was seen once. This sequence joins TRBV4-2 and TRBJ1-2; no clear D. V shed 2 bases and J shed 8 bases, with 6 bases lying between them. The germline V gene has CDR1 LGHNA and CDR2 YNFKEQ. The CDR3 sequence is 11 residues long. This chain's CDR3 is CASSQPGGYTF. DNA of the CDR3: TGTGCCAGCAGCCAACCGGGAGGCTACACCTTC.

The rearrangement uses TRBV4-2 and TRBJ2-1; D perhaps matches TRBD1 (6 bases). Trimming removed 1 base at V and 3 bases at J, with 10 bases between. CDR1 LGHNA and CDR2 YNFKEQ come from the germline V gene. The CDR3 runs 15 residues. The CDR3 loop is CASSQALDSYNEQFF. CDR3 sequence (DNA): TGTGCCAGCAGCCAAGCCCTGGACAGCTACAATGAGCAGTTCTTC.

This clone was detected only a few times. This chain connects TRBV27 to TRBJ2-1, with unresolved D. V was clipped by 2 bases and J by 4 bases, with 12 bases between them. The germline V gene encodes CDR1 MNHEY and CDR2 SMNVEV (reference sequence). This CDR3 spans 15 amino acids. As DNA, the CDR3 is TGTGCCAGCAGTTTAAGCTACCTACCTTACAATGAGCAGTTCTTC. It specifies CASSLSYLPYNEQFF.

This clone was seen only once. The chain carries TRBV6-1 and TRBJ2-1, with a weak D call TRBD2 (5 bases). The CDR3 extends over 13 amino acids. V was shortened by 2 bases and J by 4 bases, with 6 bases between the two germline ends. CDR1 and CDR2 (germline): MNHNS, SASEGT. CDR3 region: CASSERGYNEQFF. DNA of the CDR3: TGTGCCAGCAGTGAAAGAGGGTACAATGAGCAGTTCTTC.

This clone was counted between two and nine times. The chain carries TRBV15 and TRBJ1-5; D unresolved. V was pared by 5 bases and J by 0 bases, with 14 bases between. The germline V gene encodes CDR1 LNHNV and CDR2 YYDKDF (reference sequence). CDR3 length: 16 amino acids. This CDR3 is CATSQKVTLSNQPQHF. The CDR3 DNA is TGTGCCACCAGCCAAAAGGTGACACTTAGCAATCAGCCCCAGCATTTT.

V is TRBV7-8 and J is TRBJ2-5; no definite D call. The J call is doubtful: the DNA matches TRBJ2-7 better. CDR3 length equals 14 residues. CDR1 SGHVS and CDR2 FQNEAQ come from the germline V gene. DNA for the CDR3: TGTGCCAGCAGCCTGGGTCAAGGAATGTACGAGCAGTACTTC. It codes for CASSLGQGMYEQYF.

The chain links TRBV5-1 to TRBJ1-1; 7 bases map to TRBD1. This CDR3 comprises 15 residues. V lost 2 bases and J lost 0; bases outside the gene matches: 4. Germline V gene data show CDR1 as SGHRS and CDR2 as YFSETQ. The CDR3 nucleotides are TGCGCCAGCAGCTTCGGCAGGGGGATGAACACTGAAGCTTTCTTT. Translated, it gives CASSFGRGMNTEAFF.

V gene TRBV5-1 combines with J gene TRBJ2-5; D gene uncertain. The CDR3 has 13 amino acids. Germline values: CDR1 SGHRS, CDR2 YFSETQ. V lost 4 bases and J lost 5, with 12 bases in between. The CDR3 loop is CASSPRLTETQYF. The CDR3 nucleotides read TGCGCCAGCAGCCCCCGGCTGACGGAGACCCAGTACTTC. The whole variable domain, remainder taken from reference TRBV5-1 and TRBJ2-5, is KAGVTQTPRYLIKTRGQQVTLSCSPISGHRSVSWYQQTPGQGLQFLFEYFSETQRNKGNFPGRFSGRQFSNSRSEMNVSTLELGDSALYLCASSPRLTETQYFGPGTRLLVL.

The genes are TRBV5-4 and TRBJ2-1; D is uncertain. The germline V gene encodes CDR1 SGHNT and CDR2 YYREEE (reference sequence). V was trimmed by 0 bases and J by 6 bases, leaving 19 bases between them. CDR3 length: 17 residues. The CDR3 spells CASSLEPFAAMGNEQFF. The CDR3 DNA reads as TGTGCCAGCAGCTTGGAGCCCTTCGCGGCCATGGGCAATGAGCAGTTCTTC.

The rearrangement links TRBV5-1 to TRBJ2-7; D unresolved. CDR1 and CDR2 (germline): SGHRS, YFSETQ. The CDR3 is made up of 14 amino acids. Between the trimmed V and J ends, which lost 0 bases and 3 bases, there was a span of 10 bases. CDR3 DNA sequence: TGCGCCAGCAGCTTGGAAGTCGGATACTACGAGCAGTACTTC. It encodes CASSLEVGYYEQYF.

The chain carries TRBV7-2 and TRBJ2-1; tentative D call: TRBD1 (6 bases). The CDR3 contains 16 residues. Trimming shortened V by 5 bases and J by 0 bases, and 14 bases separated the two germline ends. Per the germline V gene, CDR1 is SGHTA and CDR2 is FQGNSA. In nucleotides, the CDR3 is TGTGCCAGCAGCAAGGGAAGGGGGTACTCCTACAATGAGCAGTTCTTC. The encoded protein is CASSKGRGYSYNEQFF. The entire variable domain, with the rest obtained from reference TRBV7-2 and TRBJ2-1, is as follows: GAGVSQSPSNKVTEKGKDVELRCDPISGHTALYWYRQSLGQGLEFLIYFQGNSAPDKSGLPSDRFSAERTGGSVSTLTIQRTQQEDSAVYLCASSKGRGYSYNEQFFGPGTRLTVL.

The gene calls are TRBV7-9 and TRBJ2-1; tentatively, D is TRBD1 or TRBD2 (6 bases each). Between the trimmed V and J ends, which lost 11 bases and 10 bases, there was a span of 15 bases. Germline V gene lookup returns CDR1 SEHNR and CDR2 FQNEAQ (reference sequence). The CDR3 runs 11 residues. DNA of the CDR3: TGTGCCGGGGGGCCCAGCCGGGAGCAGTTCTTC. Translation gives CAGGPSREQFF.

V and J are TRBV23-1 and TRBJ1-4; TRBD1 matches at 8 bases. TRBV23-1 falls under the ORF class, with uncertain function. Trimming cost V 2 bases and J 2 bases; bases outside gene matches: 16. The CDR3 has 20 residues. CDR3 sequence reads: CASSQTDRAKRGCTNEKLFF. As DNA, the CDR3 is TGCGCCAGCAGTCAAACGGACAGGGCGAAAAGAGGCTGCACTAATGAAAAACTGTTTTTT.

The chain is built from TRBV28 and TRBJ2-7; D gene uncertain. This CDR3 spans 14 amino acids. V was cut by 4 bases and J by 3 bases, with 13 bases left in between. From germline, CDR1 is MDHEN and CDR2 SYDVKM. CDR3 protein: CASSSAENYYEQYF. For the CDR3, the DNA is TGTGCCAGCAGTTCGGCGGAGAATTACTACGAGCAGTACTTC.

V gene TRBV27 combines with J gene TRBJ2-7; 11 bases map to TRBD2. Germline CDR1 reads MNHEY; CDR2 reads SMNVEV (reference sequence). The trim removed 6 bases at V and 4 bases at J, leaving 8 bases unmatched. CDR3 length: 15 amino acids. CDR3 in amino acids: CASSGLAGGFYEQYF. Written as DNA, the CDR3 is TGTGCCAGCAGCGGACTAGCGGGCGGATTTTACGAGCAGTACTTC.

This clone has just one count. The chain joins TRBV9 to TRBJ1-6; possible D gene TRBD1, 5 bases. V shed 2 bases and J shed 6 bases, with 12 bases lying between them. This CDR3 is 15 amino acids long. CDR1 SGDLS and CDR2 YYNGEE come from the germline V gene. In DNA form, the CDR3 reads TGTGCCAGCAGCGTGGGGGGGGTTGGTAATTCACCCCTCCACTTT. It translates to CASSVGGVGNSPLHF.

Points on this clone: The junction shows a germline mismatch at one end, possibly a read error. The rearrangement uses TRBV7-7 and TRBJ1-5; a weak D match, TRBD1 (6 bases). CDR3 length: 15 amino acids. CDR1 SSHAT and CDR2 FNYEAQ come from the germline V gene (reference sequence). Here the CDR3 DNA reads TGTGCTAGCAGCGGTCCAGGACAGATCAATCAGCCCCAGCATTTT. Its translation is CASSGPGQINQPQHF.

V is TRBV7-6 and J is TRBJ2-3; D is unclear. CDR3 size: 16 residues. CDR1 SGHVS and CDR2 FNYEAQ come from the germline V gene. V lost 0 bases, J lost 2 bases, and 12 bases lay in between. CDR3 sequence reads: CASSLAYRALTDTQYF. In nucleotides, the CDR3 is TGTGCCAGCAGCTTAGCCTACCGGGCCCTCACAGATACGCAGTATTTT.